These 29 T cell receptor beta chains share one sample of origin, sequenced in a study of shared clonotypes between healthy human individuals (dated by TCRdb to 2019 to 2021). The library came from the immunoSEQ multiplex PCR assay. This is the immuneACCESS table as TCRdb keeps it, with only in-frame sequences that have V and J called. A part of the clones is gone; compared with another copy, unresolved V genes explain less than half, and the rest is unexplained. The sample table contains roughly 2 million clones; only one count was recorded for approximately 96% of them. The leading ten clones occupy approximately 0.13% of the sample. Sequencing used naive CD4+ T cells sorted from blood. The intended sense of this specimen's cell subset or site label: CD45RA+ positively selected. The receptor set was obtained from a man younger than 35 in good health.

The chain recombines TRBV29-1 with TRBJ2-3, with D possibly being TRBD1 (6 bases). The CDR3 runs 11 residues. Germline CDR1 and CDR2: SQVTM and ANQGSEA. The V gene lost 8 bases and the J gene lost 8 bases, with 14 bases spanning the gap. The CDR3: CSPQQGATQYF. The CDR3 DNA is TGCAGCCCTCAACAGGGAGCTACGCAGTATTTT.

Here the CDR3 reads CASSLTGGTNSPLHF. In nucleotides, the CDR3 is TGTGCCAGCAGCCTCACAGGGGGCACCAATTCACCCCTCCACTTT. V usage is TRBV7-2 and J usage is TRBJ1-6, with 9 bases aligning to TRBD1. V shed 5 bases and J 7 bases; nucleotides not matched to a gene: 6. Germline assignment: CDR1 SGHTA and CDR2 FQGNSA. The CDR3 consists of 15 residues.

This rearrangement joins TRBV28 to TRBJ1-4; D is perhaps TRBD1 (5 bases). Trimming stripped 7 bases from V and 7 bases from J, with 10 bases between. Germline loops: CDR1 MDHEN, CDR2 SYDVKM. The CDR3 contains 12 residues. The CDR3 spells CASKEGREKLFF. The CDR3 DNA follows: TGTGCCAGCAAGGAGGGACGTGAAAAACTGTTTTTT.

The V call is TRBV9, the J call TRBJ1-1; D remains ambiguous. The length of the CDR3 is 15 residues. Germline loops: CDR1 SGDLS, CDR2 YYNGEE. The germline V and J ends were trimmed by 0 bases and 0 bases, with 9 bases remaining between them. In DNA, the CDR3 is TGTGCCAGCAGCGTAGGCCTTGCCGTGAACACTGAAGCTTTCTTT. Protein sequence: CASSVGLAVNTEAFF.

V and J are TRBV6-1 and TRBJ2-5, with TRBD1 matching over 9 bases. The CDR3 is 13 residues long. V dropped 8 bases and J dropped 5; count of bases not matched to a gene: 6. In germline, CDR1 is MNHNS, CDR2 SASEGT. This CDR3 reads CASGTGTRETQYF. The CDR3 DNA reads TGTGCCAGCGGGACAGGGACTCGGGAGACCCAGTACTTC.

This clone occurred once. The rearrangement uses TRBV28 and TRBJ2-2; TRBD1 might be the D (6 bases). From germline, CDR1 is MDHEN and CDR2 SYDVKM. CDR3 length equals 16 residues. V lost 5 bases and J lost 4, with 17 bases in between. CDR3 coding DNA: TGTGCCAGCAGTCGGACAGCCCAGTTTGGCACCGGGGAGCTGTTTTTT. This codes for CASSRTAQFGTGELFF.

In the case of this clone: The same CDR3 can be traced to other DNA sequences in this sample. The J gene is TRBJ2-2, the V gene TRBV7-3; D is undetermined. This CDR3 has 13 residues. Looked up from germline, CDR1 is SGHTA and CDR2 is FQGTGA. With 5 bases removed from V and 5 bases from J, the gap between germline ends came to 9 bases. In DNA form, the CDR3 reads TGTGCCAGCAGCCCCCTACCTACCGGGGAGCTGTTTTTT. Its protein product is CASSPLPTGELFF.

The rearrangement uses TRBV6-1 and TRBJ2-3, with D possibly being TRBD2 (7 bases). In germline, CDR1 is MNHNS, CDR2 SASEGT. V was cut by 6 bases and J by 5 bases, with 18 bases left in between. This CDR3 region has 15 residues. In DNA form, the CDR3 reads TGTGCCAGCAGCCCTATTGGGGGGGCCCTAGATACGCAGTATTTT. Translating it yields CASSPIGGALDTQYF.

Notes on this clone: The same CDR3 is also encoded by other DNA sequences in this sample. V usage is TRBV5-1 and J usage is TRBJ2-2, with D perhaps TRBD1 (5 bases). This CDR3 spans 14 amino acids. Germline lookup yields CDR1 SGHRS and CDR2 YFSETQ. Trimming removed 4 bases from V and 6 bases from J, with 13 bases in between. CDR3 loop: CASSLGHSAGELFF. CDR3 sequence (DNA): TGCGCCAGCAGCCTAGGACATTCGGCCGGGGAGCTGTTTTTT. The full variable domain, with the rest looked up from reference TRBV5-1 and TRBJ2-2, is KAGVTQTPRYLIKTRGQQVTLSCSPISGHRSVSWYQQTPGQGLQFLFEYFSETQRNKGNFPGRFSGRQFSNSRSEMNVSTLELGDSALYLCASSLGHSAGELFFGEGSRLTVL.

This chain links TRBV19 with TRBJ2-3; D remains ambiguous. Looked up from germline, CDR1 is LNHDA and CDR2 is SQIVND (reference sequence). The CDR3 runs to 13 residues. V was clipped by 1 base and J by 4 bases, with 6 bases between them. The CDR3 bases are TGTGCCAGTAGTATAGGTTTCGCAGATACGCAGTATTTT. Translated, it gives CASSIGFADTQYF.

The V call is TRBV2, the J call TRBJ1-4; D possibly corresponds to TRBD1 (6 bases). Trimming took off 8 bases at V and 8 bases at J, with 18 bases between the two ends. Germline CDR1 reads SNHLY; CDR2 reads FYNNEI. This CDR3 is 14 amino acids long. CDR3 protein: CASQRDTQGEKLFF. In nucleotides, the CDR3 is TGTGCCAGCCAGAGGGACACGCAAGGAGAAAAACTGTTTTTT.

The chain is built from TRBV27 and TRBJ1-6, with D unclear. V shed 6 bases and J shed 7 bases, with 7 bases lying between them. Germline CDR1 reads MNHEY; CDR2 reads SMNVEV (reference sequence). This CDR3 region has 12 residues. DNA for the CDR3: TGTGCCAGCAGGAGAGAAAATTCACCCCTCCACTTT. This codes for CASRRENSPLHF.

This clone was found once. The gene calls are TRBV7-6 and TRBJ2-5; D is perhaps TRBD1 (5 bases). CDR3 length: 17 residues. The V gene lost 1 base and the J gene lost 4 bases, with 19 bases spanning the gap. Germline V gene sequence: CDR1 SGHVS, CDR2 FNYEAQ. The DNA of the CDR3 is TGTGCCAGCAGCTTAGGGGCAGGGTTGTCGGTCGGAGAGACCCAGTACTTC. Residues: CASSLGAGLSVGETQYF.

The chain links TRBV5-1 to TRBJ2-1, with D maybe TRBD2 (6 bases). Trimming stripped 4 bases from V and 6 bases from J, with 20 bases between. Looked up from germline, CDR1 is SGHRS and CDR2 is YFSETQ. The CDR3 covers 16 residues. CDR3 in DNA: TGCGCCAGCAGCCCGGAGCCTAGCGTGGGGGGCAATGAGCAGTTCTTC. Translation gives CASSPEPSVGGNEQFF.

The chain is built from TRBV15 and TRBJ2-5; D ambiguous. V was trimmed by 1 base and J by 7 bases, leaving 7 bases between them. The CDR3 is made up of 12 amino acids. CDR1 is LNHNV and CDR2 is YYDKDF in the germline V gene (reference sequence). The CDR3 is CATSRAAGTQYF. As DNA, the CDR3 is TGTGCCACCAGCAGAGCCGCAGGGACCCAGTACTTC.

The CDR3 DNA follows: TGCGCCAGCAGCGCCTCGACTAGCGGGGCCGACTACGAGCAGTACTTC. Amino acids: CASSASTSGADYEQYF. The rearrangement joins TRBV5-1 to TRBJ2-7; TRBD2 matches at 11 bases. The CDR3 is made up of 16 amino acids. The J segment lost 3 bases and the V segment lost 4 bases, leaving 9 bases of the junction unmatched. Looked up from germline, CDR1 is SGHRS and CDR2 is YFSETQ. Full variable domain (remainder filled in from reference TRBV5-1 and TRBJ2-7): KAGVTQTPRYLIKTRGQQVTLSCSPISGHRSVSWYQQTPGQGLQFLFEYFSETQRNKGNFPGRFSGRQFSNSRSEMNVSTLELGDSALYLCASSASTSGADYEQYFGPGTRLTVT.

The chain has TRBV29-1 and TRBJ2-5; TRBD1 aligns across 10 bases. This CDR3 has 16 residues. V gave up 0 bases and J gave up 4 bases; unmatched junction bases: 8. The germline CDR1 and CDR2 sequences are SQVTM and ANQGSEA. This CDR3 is CSVEDRDRGWRETQYF. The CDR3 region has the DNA TGCAGCGTTGAAGATCGGGACAGGGGCTGGAGAGAGACCCAGTACTTC.

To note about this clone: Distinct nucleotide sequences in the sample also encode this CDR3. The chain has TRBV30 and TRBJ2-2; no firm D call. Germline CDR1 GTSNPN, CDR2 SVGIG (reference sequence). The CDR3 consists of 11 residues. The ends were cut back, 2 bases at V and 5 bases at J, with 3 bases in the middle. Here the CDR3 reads CAWSPTGELFF. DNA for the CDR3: TGTGCCTGGAGTCCGACCGGGGAGCTGTTTTTT. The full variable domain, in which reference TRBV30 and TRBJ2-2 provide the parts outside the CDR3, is SQTIHQWPATLVQPVGSPLSLECTVEGTSNPNLYWYRQAAGRGLQLLFYSVGIGQISSEVPQNLSASRPQDRQFILSSKKLLLSDSGFYLCAWSPTGELFFGEGSRLTVL.

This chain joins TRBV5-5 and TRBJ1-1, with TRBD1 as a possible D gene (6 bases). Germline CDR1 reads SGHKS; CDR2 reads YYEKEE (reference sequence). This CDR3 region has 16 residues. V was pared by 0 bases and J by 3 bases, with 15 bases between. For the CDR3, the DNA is TGTGCCAGCAGCTTGGGCCCCCTACAGGGCCACACTGAAGCTTTCTTT. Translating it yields CASSLGPLQGHTEAFF.

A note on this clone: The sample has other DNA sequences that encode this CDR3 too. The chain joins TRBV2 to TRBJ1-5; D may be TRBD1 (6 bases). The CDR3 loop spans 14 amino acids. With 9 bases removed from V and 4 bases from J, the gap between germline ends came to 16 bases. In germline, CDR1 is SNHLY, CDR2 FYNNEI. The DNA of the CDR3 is TGTGCCAGTAGGGATGGCGGACAGAATCAGCCCCAGCATTTT. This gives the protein CASRDGGQNQPQHF.

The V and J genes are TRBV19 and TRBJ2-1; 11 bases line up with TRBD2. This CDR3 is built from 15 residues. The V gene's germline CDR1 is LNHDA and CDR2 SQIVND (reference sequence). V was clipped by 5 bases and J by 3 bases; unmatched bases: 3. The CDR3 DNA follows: TGTGCCAGTAGTGAGACTAGCGGGGTCTACAATGAGCAGTTCTTC. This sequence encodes CASSETSGVYNEQFF. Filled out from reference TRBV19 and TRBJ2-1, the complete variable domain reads DGGITQSPKYLFRKEGQNVTLSCEQNLNHDAMYWYRQDPGQGLRLIYYSQIVNDFQKGDIAEGYSVSREKKESFPLTVTSAQKNPTAFYLCASSETSGVYNEQFFGPGTRLTVL.

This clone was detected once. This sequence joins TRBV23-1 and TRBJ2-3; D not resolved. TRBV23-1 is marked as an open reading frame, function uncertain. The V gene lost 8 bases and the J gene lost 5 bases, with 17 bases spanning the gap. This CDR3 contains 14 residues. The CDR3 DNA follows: TGCGCCAGCGTACCCGGACCTCTCCGAGATACGCAGTATTTT. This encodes CASVPGPLRDTQYF.

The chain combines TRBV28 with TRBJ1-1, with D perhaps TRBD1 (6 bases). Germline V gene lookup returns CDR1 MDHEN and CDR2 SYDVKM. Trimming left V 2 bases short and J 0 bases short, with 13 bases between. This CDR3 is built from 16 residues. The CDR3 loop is CASSLPPGALNTEAFF. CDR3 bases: TGTGCCAGCAGTTTACCCCCGGGGGCCTTGAACACTGAAGCTTTCTTT. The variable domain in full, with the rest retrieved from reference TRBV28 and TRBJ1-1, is DVKVTQSSRYLVKRTGEKVFLECVQDMDHENMFWYRQDPGLGLRLIYFSYDVKMKEKGDIPEGYSVSREKKERFSLILESASTNQTSMYLCASSLPPGALNTEAFFGQGTRLTVV.

CDR3 nucleotide sequence: TGTGCCAGTAGTATCGGAGTCAGGGCTAATGAAAAACTGTTTTTT. Translation: CASSIGVRANEKLFF. The chain joins TRBV19 to TRBJ1-4, with D perhaps matching TRBD1 (5 bases). CDR3 length: 15 residues. Looked up from germline, CDR1 is LNHDA and CDR2 is SQIVND (reference sequence). V was pared by 3 bases and J by 3 bases, with 11 bases between.

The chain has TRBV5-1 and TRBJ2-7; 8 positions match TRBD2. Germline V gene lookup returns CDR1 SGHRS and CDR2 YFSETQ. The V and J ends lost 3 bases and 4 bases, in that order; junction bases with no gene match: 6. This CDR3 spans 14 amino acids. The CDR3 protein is CASSSSGGQYEQYF. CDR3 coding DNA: TGCGCCAGCAGCTCCAGCGGGGGACAATACGAGCAGTACTTC.

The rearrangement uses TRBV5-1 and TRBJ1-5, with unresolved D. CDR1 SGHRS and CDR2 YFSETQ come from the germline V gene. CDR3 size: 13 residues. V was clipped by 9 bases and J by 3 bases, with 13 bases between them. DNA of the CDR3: TGCGCCAACCCGGACGGAGCCAATCAGCCCCAGCATTTT. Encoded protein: CANPDGANQPQHF.

Here the CDR3 reads CASSPRGGSGELFF. In nucleotides, the CDR3 is TGTGCCAGCAGCCCCAGGGGCGGGAGTGGGGAGCTGTTTTTT. The V and J genes are TRBV7-2 and TRBJ2-2; D is perhaps TRBD2 (7 bases). Trimming stripped 5 bases from V and 8 bases from J, with 15 bases between. CDR1 and CDR2 (germline): SGHTA, FQGNSA. The CDR3 totals 14 residues.

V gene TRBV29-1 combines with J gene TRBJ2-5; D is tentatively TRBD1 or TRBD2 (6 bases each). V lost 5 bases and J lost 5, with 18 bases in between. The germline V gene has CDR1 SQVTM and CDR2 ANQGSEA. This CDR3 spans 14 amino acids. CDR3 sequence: CSVQSRGDRETQYF. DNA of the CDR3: TGCAGCGTTCAGAGTAGGGGGGATCGTGAGACCCAGTACTTC.

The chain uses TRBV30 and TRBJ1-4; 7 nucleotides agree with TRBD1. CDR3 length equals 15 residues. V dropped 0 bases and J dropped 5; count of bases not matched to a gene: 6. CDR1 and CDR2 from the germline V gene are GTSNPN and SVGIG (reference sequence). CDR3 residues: CAWSVPPTGNEKLFF. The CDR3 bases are TGTGCCTGGAGTGTACCCCCGACAGGGAATGAAAAACTGTTTTTT.